A selection of T cell receptor beta chains follows, all from one sample in a study of post-analysis software for immune sequencing data. TCRdb redid the calling of the PCR reads with MiXCR, one entry per CDR3 protein. The sample has about 540,000 distinct CDR3 sequences, around 36% seen once. Sequenced: blood. The receptors stem from a girl between 2 and 17 years old with multiple sclerosis. Both conserved end residues are part of each CDR3. The order of the fields is clone size, D gene, V gene, J gene, CDR3 DNA, CDR3 protein. D genes are given only for firm matches. The size entry is marked missing in some rows and otherwise reads once, few, many or a size class.

.,TRBD2,TRBV5-1,TRBJ2-5,TGCGCCAGCAGCGTGACTAGCGAGGGAGAGACCCAGTACTTC,CASSVTSEGETQYF
.,.,TRBV28,TRBJ1-1,TGTGCCAGCAGTCTCCCTGTTTTGAACACTGAAGCTTTCTTT,CASSLPVLNTEAFF
.,.,TRBV2,TRBJ1-1,TGTGCCAGCAGTGAAGGTGGGCGCGGGGCTTTCTTT,CASSEGGRGAFF
.,.,TRBV12-3/TRBV12-4,TRBJ1-2,TGTGCCAGCAGTTTAGTCGGCGCCTATGACTACACCTTC,CASSLVGAYDYTF
.,.,TRBV5-5,TRBJ1-2,TGTGCCAGCAGCGTCGGACAGCGGGGGAACTATGGCTACACCTTC,CASSVGQRGNYGYTF
few,.,TRBV6-1,TRBJ1-1,TGTGCCAGCAGAACCGGGGTTTTGGGGGCTTTCTTT,CASRTGVLGAFF
few,TRBD2,TRBV10-1,TRBJ2-5,TGCGCCAGCAGTGAGAGGGTAGCGGGGGAAGAGACCCAGTACTTC,CASSERVAGEETQYF
.,.,TRBV5-1,TRBJ1-2,TGCGCCAGCAAGGGGGAAAACTATGGCTACACCTTC,CASKGENYGYTF
few,.,TRBV12-3/TRBV12-4,TRBJ2-3,TGTGCCAGCAAAGCCGAGCCTAGCACAGATACGCAGTATTTT,CASKAEPSTDTQYF
.,TRBD2,TRBV3-1,TRBJ2-5,TGTGCCAGCAGCCAGGGACTAGCGGGGGGGGTACAAGAGACCCAGTACTTC,CASSQGLAGGVQETQYF
.,.,TRBV20-1,TRBJ2-1,TGCAGTGCTAGAGCCAGGGGTGGGTATGAGCAGTTCTTC,CSARARGGYEQFF
.,.,TRBV7-9,TRBJ2-4,TGTGCCAGCAGCTTAGGCGCGGGCCTCAGGTCCATCATTCCCAAAAACATTCGGTACTTC,CASSLGAGLRSIIPKNIRYF
.,.,TRBV5-1,TRBJ2-5,TGCGCCAGCAGCCCGAGGGCGGCCCGTGATCCCCAGTACTTC,CASSPRAARDPQYF
few,TRBD1,TRBV18,TRBJ2-3,TGTGCCAGCTCACCATTGAGTACAGGGGACACAGATACGCAGTATTTT,CASSPLSTGDTDTQYF
.,TRBD2,TRBV5-1,TRBJ2-7,TGCGCCAGCAGTTCGAGGGGACTAGCGGCCTACGAGCAGTACTTC,CASSSRGLAAYEQYF
.,TRBD1,TRBV24-1,TRBJ1-4,TGTGCCACCAGTGACTCTGACAGGGCTGGGGGTGAAAAACTGTTTTTT,CATSDSDRAGGEKLFF
.,TRBD1,TRBV28,TRBJ2-5,TGTGCCAGCAGTTTCGGGACAGGACAAGAGACCCAGTACTTC,CASSFGTGQETQYF
.,.,TRBV9,TRBJ2-7,TGTACCAGCAGCCGAGACCGGGACGGACCCTACGAGCAGTACTTC,CTSSRDRDGPYEQYF
few,TRBD2,TRBV19,TRBJ2-7,TGTGCCAGCCAGACTAGCGGGGACTACGAGCAGTACTTC,CASQTSGDYEQYF
.,.,TRBV12-3/TRBV12-4,TRBJ1-2,TGTGCCAGCAGTCCCGGAGCGGATCGAGGTCGTTTGGTCGGCTATGGCTACACCTTC,CASSPGADRGRLVGYGYTF
.,.,TRBV10-3,TRBJ2-7,TGTGCCATCAGCTCAGGGTTGGAGCAGTACTTC,CAISSGLEQYF
.,.,TRBV2,TRBJ2-7,TGTGCCAGCTGGGCTAGATCCTACGAGCAGTACTTC,CASWARSYEQYF
.,.,TRBV29-1,TRBJ1-2,TGCAGCGCCCGTCAAAGAGACTACTATGGCTACACCTTC,CSARQRDYYGYTF
.,.,TRBV7-6,TRBJ2-2,TGTGCCAGCAGCTTAGGCACGACCCAACTAGTGGGGGAGCTGTTTTTT,CASSLGTTQLVGELFF
.,.,TRBV6-1,TRBJ1-2,TGTGCCAGCAGTGAAGGGAGGGACTATGGCTACACCTTC,CASSEGRDYGYTF
.,TRBD2,TRBV5-1,TRBJ2-1,TGCGCCAGCAGCCTGACCGGGACTAGCGGGGGGACCGGTGAGCAGTTCTTC,CASSLTGTSGGTGEQFF
few,.,TRBV9,TRBJ2-7,TGTGCCAGCAGCGTAGCTACAGGGGGGGCCAACGAGCAGTACTTC,CASSVATGGANEQYF